The clone carrying this T cell receptor (beta chain) showed up many times. Its antigen is still unknown. TCRdb re-called the PCR reads through MiXCR, storing one row per CDR3 protein. The profile shows under 600,000 distinct CDR3 sequences, about 21% of them singletons. V dropped 5 bases and J dropped 4; count of bases not matched to a gene: 6. From germline, CDR1 is MNHEY and CDR2 SVGAGI. This CDR3 is built from 15 residues. For naive CD8 T cells, sorting used the CD8+CD4-CCR7+CD45RA+ phenotype. This entry is derived from a study of molecular identifiers for immune sequencing clone quantification. Study-level background: Replicate experiments took RNA from approximately 20,000 or 100,000 naive CD8 cells, divided it five ways and sequenced four. Study conclusions and caveats: Highly expanded clone sizes could be underestimated by identical TCR molecules sharing a barcode. Whereas clones above 20 RNA copies held under 1% of naive-cell molecules, they held over 98% of effector molecules.

This TCR came from a human donor in good health. Some libraries in this study had Jurkat cell RNA spiked in. V usage is TRBV6-5 and J usage is TRBJ1-5, with 9 bases fitting TRBD1. Sequenced input: naive CD8+ T cells from blood, with Jurkat cell RNA spiked in. Subset: FACS-sorted CD8+CD4-CCR7+CD45RA+ naive T cells. The chain's CDR3 is CASSPGTGRNQPQHF. The CDR3 bases are TGTGCCAGCAGTCCCGGGACAGGGAGAAATCAGCCCCAGCATTTT.